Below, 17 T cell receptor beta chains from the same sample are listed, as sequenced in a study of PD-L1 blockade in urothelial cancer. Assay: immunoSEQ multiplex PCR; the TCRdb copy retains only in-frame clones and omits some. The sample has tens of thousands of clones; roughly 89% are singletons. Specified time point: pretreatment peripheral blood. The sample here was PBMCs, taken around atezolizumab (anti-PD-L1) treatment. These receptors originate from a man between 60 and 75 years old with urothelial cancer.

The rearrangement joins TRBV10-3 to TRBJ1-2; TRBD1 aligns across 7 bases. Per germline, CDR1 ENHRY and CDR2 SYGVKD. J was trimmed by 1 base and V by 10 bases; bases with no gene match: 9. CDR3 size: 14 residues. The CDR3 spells CATGGMVLNYGYTF. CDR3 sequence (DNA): TGTGCCACAGGGGGTATGGTGCTTAACTATGGCTACACCTTC.

CDR3 nucleotide sequence: TGTGCCTGGAGTGGAGTACCCTCTGGAAACACCATATATTTT. It yields the protein CAWSGVPSGNTIYF. J is TRBJ1-3 and V is TRBV30, with unresolved D. Trimming shortened V by 1 base and J by 0 bases, and 7 bases separated the two germline ends. The CDR3 spans 14 residues. Germline CDR1 GTSNPN, CDR2 SVGIG (reference sequence).

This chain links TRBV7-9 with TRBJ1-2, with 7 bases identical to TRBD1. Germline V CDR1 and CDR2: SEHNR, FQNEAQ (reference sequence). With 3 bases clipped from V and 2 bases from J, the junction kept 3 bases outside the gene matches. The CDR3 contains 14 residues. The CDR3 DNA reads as TGTGCCAGCAGCTTGGAGACAGGGAACTATGGCTACACCTTC. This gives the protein CASSLETGNYGYTF.

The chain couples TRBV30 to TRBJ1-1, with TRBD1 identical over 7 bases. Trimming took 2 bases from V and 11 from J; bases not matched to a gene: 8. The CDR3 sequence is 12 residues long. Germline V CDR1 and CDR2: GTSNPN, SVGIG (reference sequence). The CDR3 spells CAWSFPQGRAFF. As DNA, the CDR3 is TGTGCCTGGAGTTTCCCACAGGGGAGGGCTTTCTTT.

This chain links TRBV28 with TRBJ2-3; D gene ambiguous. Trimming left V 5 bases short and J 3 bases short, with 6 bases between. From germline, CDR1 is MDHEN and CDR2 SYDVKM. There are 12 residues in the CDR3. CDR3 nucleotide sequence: TGTGCCAGCAGTCCGAGAACAGATACGCAGTATTTT. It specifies CASSPRTDTQYF.

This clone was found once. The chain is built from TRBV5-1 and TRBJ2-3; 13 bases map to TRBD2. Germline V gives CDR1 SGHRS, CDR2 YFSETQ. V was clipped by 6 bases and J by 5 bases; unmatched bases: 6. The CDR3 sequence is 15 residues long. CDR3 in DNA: TGCGCCAGCATCCCACTAGCGGGGGGGCTAGATACGCAGTATTTT. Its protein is CASIPLAGGLDTQYF.

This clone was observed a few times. The CDR3 spells CASSGQPMETQYF. The CDR3 DNA follows: TGTGCCAGCAGCGGACAGCCTATGGAGACCCAGTACTTC. The genes are TRBV28 and TRBJ2-5; D may be TRBD1 (6 bases). Trimming cost V 6 bases and J 5 bases, with 13 bases left between them. CDR3 length: 13 residues. Germline loops: CDR1 MDHEN, CDR2 SYDVKM. Drawing the rest from reference TRBV28 and TRBJ2-5, the complete variable domain is DVKVTQSSRYLVKRTGEKVFLECVQDMDHENMFWYRQDPGLGLRLIYFSYDVKMKEKGDIPEGYSVSREKKERFSLILESASTNQTSMYLCASSGQPMETQYFGPGTRLLVL.

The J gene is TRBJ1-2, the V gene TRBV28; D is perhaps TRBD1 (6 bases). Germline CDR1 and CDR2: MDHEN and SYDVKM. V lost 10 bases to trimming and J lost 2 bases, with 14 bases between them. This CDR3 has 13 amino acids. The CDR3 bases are TGTGCCAACCAAGACAGGACGAACTATGGCTACACCTTC. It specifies CANQDRTNYGYTF.

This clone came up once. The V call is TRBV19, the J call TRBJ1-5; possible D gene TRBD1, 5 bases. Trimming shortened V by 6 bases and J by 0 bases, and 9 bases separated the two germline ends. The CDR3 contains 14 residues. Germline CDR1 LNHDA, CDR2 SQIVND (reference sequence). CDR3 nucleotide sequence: TGTGCCAGTAGAGGGACTTATAGCAATCAGCCCCAGCATTTT. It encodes CASRGTYSNQPQHF.

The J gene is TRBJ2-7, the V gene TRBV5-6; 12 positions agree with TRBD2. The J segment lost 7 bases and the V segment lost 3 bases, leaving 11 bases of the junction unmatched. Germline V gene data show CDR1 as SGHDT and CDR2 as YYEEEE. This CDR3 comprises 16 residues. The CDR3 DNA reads TGTGCCAGCAGCTGGGGGCTAGCGGGAGGGCCTAATGAGCAGTACTTC. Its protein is CASSWGLAGGPNEQYF.

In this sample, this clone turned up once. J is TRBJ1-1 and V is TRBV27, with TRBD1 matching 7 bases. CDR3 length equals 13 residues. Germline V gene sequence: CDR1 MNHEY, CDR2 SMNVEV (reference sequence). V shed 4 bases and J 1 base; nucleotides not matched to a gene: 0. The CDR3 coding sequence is TGTGCCAGCAGTTACAGGGGGAACACTGAAGCTTTCTTT. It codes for CASSYRGNTEAFF.

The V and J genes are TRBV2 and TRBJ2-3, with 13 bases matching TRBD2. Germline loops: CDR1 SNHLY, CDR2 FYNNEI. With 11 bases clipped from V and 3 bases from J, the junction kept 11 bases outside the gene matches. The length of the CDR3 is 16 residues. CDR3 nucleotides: TGTGCCGTACTAGCGGGAGGGCCTAAGGGAACAGATACGCAGTATTTT. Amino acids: CAVLAGGPKGTDTQYF. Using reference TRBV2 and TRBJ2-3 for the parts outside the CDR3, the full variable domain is EPEVTQTPSHQVTQMGQEVILRCVPISNHLYFYWYRQILGQKVEFLVSFYNNEISEKSEIFDDQFSVERPDGSNFTLKIRSTKLEDSAMYFCAVLAGGPKGTDTQYFGPGTRLTVL.

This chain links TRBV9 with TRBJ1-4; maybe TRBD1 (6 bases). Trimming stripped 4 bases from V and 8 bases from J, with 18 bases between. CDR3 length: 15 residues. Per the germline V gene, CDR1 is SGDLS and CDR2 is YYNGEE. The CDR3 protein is CASSTRTARGEKLFF. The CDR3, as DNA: TGTGCCAGCAGCACCCGGACAGCCCGAGGGGAAAAACTGTTTTTT. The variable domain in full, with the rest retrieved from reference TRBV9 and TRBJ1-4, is DSGVTQTPKHLITATGQRVTLRCSPRSGDLSVYWYQQSLDQGLQFLIQYYNGEERAKGNILERFSAQQFPDLHSELNLSSLELGDSALYFCASSTRTARGEKLFFGSGTQLSVL.

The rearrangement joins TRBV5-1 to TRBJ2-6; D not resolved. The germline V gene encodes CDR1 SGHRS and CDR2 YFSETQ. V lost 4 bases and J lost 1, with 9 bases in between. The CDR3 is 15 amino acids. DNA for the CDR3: TGCGCCAGCAGCCAAACCGCGTCTGGGGCCAACGTCCTGACTTTC. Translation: CASSQTASGANVLTF. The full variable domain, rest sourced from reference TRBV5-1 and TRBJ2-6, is KAGVTQTPRYLIKTRGQQVTLSCSPISGHRSVSWYQQTPGQGLQFLFEYFSETQRNKGNFPGRFSGRQFSNSRSEMNVSTLELGDSALYLCASSQTASGANVLTFGAGSRLTVL.

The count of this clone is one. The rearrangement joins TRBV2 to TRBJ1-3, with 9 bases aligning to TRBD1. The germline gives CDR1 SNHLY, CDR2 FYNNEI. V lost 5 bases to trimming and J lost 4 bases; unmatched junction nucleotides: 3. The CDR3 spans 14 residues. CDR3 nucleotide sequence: TGTGCCAGCAGTCCCGGGACAGGGGGAAACACCATATATTTT. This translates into CASSPGTGGNTIYF. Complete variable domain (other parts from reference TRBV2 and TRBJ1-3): EPEVTQTPSHQVTQMGQEVILRCVPISNHLYFYWYRQILGQKVEFLVSFYNNEISEKSEIFDDQFSVERPDGSNFTLKIRSTKLEDSAMYFCASSPGTGGNTIYFGEGSWLTVV.

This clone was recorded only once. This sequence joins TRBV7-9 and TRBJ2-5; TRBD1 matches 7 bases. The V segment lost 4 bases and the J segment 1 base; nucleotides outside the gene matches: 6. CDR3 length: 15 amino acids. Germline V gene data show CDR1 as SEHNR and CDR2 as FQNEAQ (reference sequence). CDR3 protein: CASSSGGRAQETQYF. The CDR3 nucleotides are TGTGCCAGCAGCTCAGGGGGAAGGGCCCAAGAGACCCAGTACTTC.

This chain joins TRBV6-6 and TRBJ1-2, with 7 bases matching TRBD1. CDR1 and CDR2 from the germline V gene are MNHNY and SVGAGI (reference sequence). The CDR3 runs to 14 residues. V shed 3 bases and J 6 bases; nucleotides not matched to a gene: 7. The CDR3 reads CASSYPQGVHGYTF. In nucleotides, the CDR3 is TGTGCCAGCAGTTATCCCCAGGGGGTCCATGGCTACACCTTC.